The 30 T cell receptor beta chains given below trace back to one sample, sequenced in a study of cytomegalovirus exposure and HLA in healthy donors. The PCR ran on 60 Vbeta and 13 Jbeta primers. Clones were sequenced by immunoSEQ multiplex PCR, and TCRdb holds only the in-frame ones, with some missing. The data show under 200,000 clones, with around 80% seen just once and approximately 0.55% held by the top ten. Sequenced material: PBMCs. Every receptor here comes from a woman between 50 and 59 years old in good health and CMV-seronegative.

The J gene is TRBJ2-2, the V gene TRBV9; maybe TRBD2 (6 bases). Trimming took off 3 bases at V and 0 bases at J, with 12 bases between the two ends. Germline CDR1 and CDR2: SGDLS and YYNGEE. There are 16 residues in the CDR3. The CDR3: CASSGRGTPNTGELFF. CDR3 sequence (DNA): TGTGCCAGCAGCGGTCGTGGGACTCCGAACACCGGGGAGCTGTTTTTT.

The V gene is TRBV14, the J gene TRBJ2-7; possibly TRBD1 for D (5 bases). Germline assignment: CDR1 SGHDN and CDR2 FVKESK. Trimming pared 4 bases from V and 0 bases from J, leaving 16 bases between. This CDR3 has 16 residues. The CDR3 DNA sequence: TGTGCCAGCAGCCCCAATAGGGGAACTTTCTCCTACGAGCAGTACTTC. It specifies CASSPNRGTFSYEQYF.

This clone was seen only once. The chain employs TRBV19 and TRBJ2-3; 8 bases align to TRBD2. V dropped 4 bases and J dropped 6; count of bases not matched to a gene: 6. This CDR3 region has 14 residues. Germline lookup yields CDR1 LNHDA and CDR2 SQIVND (reference sequence). CDR3: CASSRSGSPDTQYF. Here the CDR3 DNA reads TGTGCCAGTAGTAGAAGCGGGAGCCCCGATACGCAGTATTTT.

The CDR3 reads CASSFGLAGGRETQYF. In nucleotides, the CDR3 is TGTGCCAGCAGCTTCGGACTAGCGGGAGGCCGGGAGACCCAGTACTTC. The chain joins TRBV7-8 to TRBJ2-5; 14 bases are a match to TRBD2. V lost 3 bases and J lost 5; bases outside the gene matches: 5. The CDR3 sequence is 16 residues long. The germline V gene encodes CDR1 SGHVS and CDR2 FQNEAQ.

The chain links TRBV11-3 to TRBJ2-1, with TRBD2 matching over 9 bases. This CDR3 contains 15 residues. Losses at the gene ends were 5 bases for V and 6 bases for J; bases not matched to a gene: 8. Germline-derived CDR1 and CDR2 are SGHNT and YENEEA. The CDR3 is CASSPRSGGSNEQFF. CDR3 in DNA: TGTGCCAGCAGCCCCCGGAGCGGGGGGTCCAATGAGCAGTTCTTC.

The V gene is TRBV5-1, the J gene TRBJ2-2, with TRBD1 identical over 8 bases. With V trimmed by 4 bases and J by 3 bases, 5 bases remained unmatched. The CDR3 spans 15 residues. The germline CDR1 and CDR2 sequences are SGHRS and YFSETQ. The CDR3 loop is CASSGGQAHTGELFF. For the CDR3, the DNA is TGCGCCAGCAGCGGGGGACAGGCACACACCGGGGAGCTGTTTTTT.

The V gene is TRBV15, the J gene TRBJ1-1, with D maybe TRBD1 (5 bases). The V and J ends lost 4 bases and 9 bases respectively, with 18 bases between them. Germline V lookup: CDR1 LNHNV, CDR2 YYDKDF (reference sequence). This CDR3 contains 14 residues. DNA for the CDR3: TGTGCCACCAGCAACGATCCCCTTAAGGGGAAAGCTTTCTTT. Residues: CATSNDPLKGKAFF.

The rearrangement uses TRBV19 and TRBJ2-5; TRBD1 aligns across 10 bases. The ends lost 7 bases at V and 5 bases at J; junction bases unmatched: 4. In germline, CDR1 is LNHDA, CDR2 SQIVND (reference sequence). The CDR3 extends over 13 amino acids. The CDR3 sequence is CASTLTGGETQYF. The DNA of the CDR3 is TGTGCCAGTACCTTGACAGGGGGCGAGACCCAGTACTTC.

This clone was found once. The CDR3 here is CASSVRGSGANVLTF. The CDR3 DNA sequence: TGTGCCAGCAGCGTTAGAGGGTCTGGGGCCAACGTCCTGACTTTC. This chain joins TRBV7-2 and TRBJ2-6; possibly TRBD2 for D (5 bases). Trimming took off 5 bases at V and 1 base at J, with 9 bases between the two ends. CDR1 is SGHTA, CDR2 FQGNSA, per germline. The CDR3 is 15 amino acids.

The V call is TRBV7-2, the J call TRBJ1-5, with D possibly TRBD1 on 6 matching bases. CDR3 length: 13 amino acids. CDR1 and CDR2 (germline): SGHTA, FQGNSA. Trimming took 6 bases from V and 3 from J, leaving 9 bases between them. The CDR3 DNA is TGTGCCAGCAGTACAGGGTCCAATCAGCCCCAGCATTTT. Protein product: CASSTGSNQPQHF.

The chain employs TRBV10-3 and TRBJ2-6; 12 bases agree with TRBD1. The trim removed 7 bases at V and 4 bases at J, leaving 11 bases unmatched. The CDR3 runs 18 residues. The V gene's germline CDR1 is ENHRY and CDR2 SYGVKD. The CDR3 coding sequence is TGTGCCATCACTCGAGAGGGACAGGGGGCGCCGGGGGCCAACGTCCTGACTTTC. Its translation is CAITREGQGAPGANVLTF.

CDR3: CASRLLAGGQTGELFF. The CDR3, as DNA: TGTGCAAGTCGCTTATTAGCGGGGGGGCAGACCGGGGAGCTGTTTTTT. V is TRBV12-2 and J is TRBJ2-2; no DNA check was done on the table's D call, TRBD2. TRBV12-2 is deemed a pseudogene. The CDR3 has 16 residues.

This chain connects TRBV15 to TRBJ2-5, with 7 bases aligning to TRBD2. V dropped 2 bases and J dropped 0; count of bases not matched to a gene: 3. The CDR3 is 15 residues long. In germline, CDR1 is LNHNV, CDR2 YYDKDF (reference sequence). The CDR3 protein is CATSRLGTNQETQYF. The CDR3 nucleotides are TGTGCCACCAGCAGACTAGGGACTAACCAAGAGACCCAGTACTTC.

On this clone itself: The same CDR3 can be traced to other DNA sequences in this sample. This sequence joins TRBV15 and TRBJ2-7; 8 bases are a match to TRBD2. The length of the CDR3 is 14 residues. The germline V gene encodes CDR1 LNHNV and CDR2 YYDKDF (reference sequence). Trimming took 1 base from V and 2 from J; bases not matched to a gene: 1. The CDR3 nucleotides read TGTGCCACCAGCAGAGCGGGAGGGCCCTACGAGCAGTACTTC. Protein: CATSRAGGPYEQYF.

V and J are TRBV9 and TRBJ1-2; the match to TRBD1 covers 7 bases. Looked up from germline, CDR1 is SGDLS and CDR2 is YYNGEE. The V gene end was trimmed by 0 bases and the J gene end by 2 bases; junction bases not matched to a gene: 4. The length of the CDR3 is 15 residues. CDR3 nucleotide sequence: TGTGCCAGCAGCGTAGGGTCACAGGGGAACTATGGCTACACCTTC. Residues: CASSVGSQGNYGYTF.

This clone was picked up a small number of times. The rearrangement uses TRBV12-5 and TRBJ2-3, with TRBD1 matching 7 bases. The germline V gene has CDR1 LGHNT and CDR2 FRNRAP. This CDR3 has 18 amino acids. V dropped 0 bases and J dropped 0; count of bases not matched to a gene: 9. The CDR3 here is CASGLVLLGQSSTDTQYF. The CDR3 DNA reads TGTGCTAGTGGTTTGGTACTTCTGGGACAGTCGAGCACAGATACGCAGTATTTT. The full variable domain, its missing parts supplied by reference TRBV12-5 and TRBJ2-3, is DARVTQTPRHKVTEMGQEVTMRCQPILGHNTVFWYRQTMMQGLELLAYFRNRAPLDDSGMPKDRFSAEMPDATLATLKIQPSEPRDSAVYFCASGLVLLGQSSTDTQYFGPGTRLTVL.

The chain employs TRBV5-1 and TRBJ2-3, with TRBD2 matching over 7 bases. CDR1 is SGHRS and CDR2 is YFSETQ in the germline V gene. This CDR3 has 14 residues. Germline trimming cut 2 bases from V and 8 bases from J; bases unmatched to any gene: 8. The CDR3 region has the DNA TGCGCCAGCAGCTTAACCGGGACTACCACTACGCAGTATTTT. Translating gives CASSLTGTTTTQYF. The variable domain in full, completed from reference TRBV5-1 and TRBJ2-3, reads KAGVTQTPRYLIKTRGQQVTLSCSPISGHRSVSWYQQTPGQGLQFLFEYFSETQRNKGNFPGRFSGRQFSNSRSEMNVSTLELGDSALYLCASSLTGTTTTQYFGPGTRLTVL.

This rearrangement joins TRBV5-6 to TRBJ2-1; TRBD1 aligns across 7 bases. J lost 3 bases, V lost 4 bases, and 13 bases had no gene match. CDR3 length equals 17 residues. Looked up from germline, CDR1 is SGHDT and CDR2 is YYEEEE. The CDR3 spells CASSLGRQGGFYNEQFF. CDR3 nucleotides: TGTGCCAGCAGCCTTGGGCGACAGGGTGGCTTCTACAATGAGCAGTTCTTC.

The genes are TRBV11-2 and TRBJ2-3; 12 positions agree with TRBD2. Trimming cost V 5 bases and J 3 bases; bases outside gene matches: 6. This CDR3 contains 16 residues. Per germline, CDR1 SGHAT and CDR2 FQNNGV. CDR3 in DNA: TGTGCCAGCAGCCGCCTAGCGGGGGGGCAAACAGATACGCAGTATTTT. Protein sequence: CASSRLAGGQTDTQYF.

V and J are TRBV7-3 and TRBJ2-1; 7 nucleotides line up with TRBD2. V lost 7 bases and J lost 5; bases outside the gene matches: 5. The CDR3 has 13 amino acids. Germline V gene sequence: CDR1 SGHTA, CDR2 FQGTGA. In DNA, the CDR3 is TGTGCCAGCACTGCGGGAGACAACAATGAGCAGTTCTTC. Its translation: CASTAGDNNEQFF.

The CDR3 coding sequence is TGTGCCACCTCACCGGGACTAGCTGTGACGCCCACAGATACGCAGTATTTT. It codes for CATSPGLAVTPTDTQYF. V usage is TRBV5-4 and J usage is TRBJ2-3; the match to TRBD2 covers 9 bases. Losses at the gene ends were 9 bases for V and 2 bases for J; bases not matched to a gene: 16. This CDR3 comprises 17 residues. Germline values: CDR1 SGHNT, CDR2 YYREEE (reference sequence).

The V gene is TRBV7-2, the J gene TRBJ1-2; TRBD1 agrees at 8 bases. This CDR3 is built from 16 residues. Germline assignment: CDR1 SGHTA and CDR2 FQGNSA. V lost 1 base and J lost 5; bases outside the gene matches: 9. The CDR3 coding sequence is TGTGCCAGCAGCTTAGGGACAGGGAAATTTTTTTATGGCTACACCTTC. This translates into CASSLGTGKFFYGYTF.

The CDR3 bases are TGTGCCAGCAGAACAGGGGCGGGTGAAAAACTGTTTTTT. It codes for CASRTGAGEKLFF. The J gene is TRBJ1-4, the V gene TRBV13, with TRBD1 matching over 7 bases. J gave up 7 bases and V 6 bases, and 5 bases lay outside the gene matches. Germline loops: CDR1 PRHDT, CDR2 FYEKMQ (reference sequence). The CDR3 spans 13 residues.

The genes are TRBV30 and TRBJ1-2, with a possible D match to TRBD1 (6 bases). Germline loops: CDR1 GTSNPN, CDR2 SVGIG (reference sequence). V was pared by 3 bases and J by 5 bases, with 13 bases between. CDR3 length equals 13 residues. This CDR3 is CAWSDAGAYGYTF. The CDR3, as DNA: TGTGCCTGGAGCGACGCAGGGGCGTATGGCTACACCTTC.

This chain uses TRBV10-2 with TRBJ2-3, with TRBD1 matching 10 bases. The CDR3 runs to 15 residues. J was trimmed by 4 bases and V by 7 bases; bases with no gene match: 8. Per the germline V gene, CDR1 is WSHSY and CDR2 is SAAADI. Here the CDR3 reads CASMGGQGIADTQYF. The CDR3 bases are TGCGCCAGCATGGGGGGACAGGGGATCGCAGATACGCAGTATTTT.

In DNA form, the CDR3 reads TGTGCCAGCAGTGAAGTGCACAGTGCAACTAATGAAAAACTGTTTTTT. Translated: CASSEVHSATNEKLFF. This chain uses TRBV6-1 with TRBJ1-4; D is unclear. V was cut by 1 base and J by 0 bases, with 9 bases left in between. The CDR3 has 16 amino acids. Germline lookup yields CDR1 MNHNS and CDR2 SASEGT.

This rearrangement joins TRBV19 to TRBJ2-4; D might be TRBD2 (6 bases). From germline, CDR1 is LNHDA and CDR2 SQIVND (reference sequence). The CDR3 has 13 residues. V gave up 6 bases and J gave up 8 bases, with 14 bases separating them. CDR3 coding DNA: TGTGCCAGTAGCAGTCGCGGGGCGGACATTCAGTACTTC. Translating it yields CASSSRGADIQYF.

J is TRBJ2-5 and V is TRBV4-1, with D possibly matching TRBD2 (6 bases). From germline, CDR1 is MGHRA and CDR2 YSYEKL. V lost 3 bases and J lost 2, with 16 bases in between. This CDR3 has 16 residues. In DNA form, the CDR3 reads TGCGCCAGCAGCCATAAAGGAGGGACTGTACAAGAGACCCAGTACTTC. It encodes CASSHKGGTVQETQYF.

The chain combines TRBV14 with TRBJ2-5; 12 nucleotides align to TRBD2. The DNA end is more similar to TRBJ2-7, so the J call may be wrong. Germline V gene lookup returns CDR1 SGHDN and CDR2 FVKESK. This CDR3 has 15 amino acids. In DNA, the CDR3 is TGTGCCAGCAGCCAACTAGCGGGAGGGTACAGCGAGCAGTACTTC. Protein: CASSQLAGGYSEQYF.

V and J are TRBV2 and TRBJ1-1; D possibly corresponds to TRBD1 (5 bases). V shed 5 bases and J shed 3 bases, with 13 bases lying between them. The CDR3 length is 14 residues. Germline loops: CDR1 SNHLY, CDR2 FYNNEI. CDR3 nucleotides: TGTGCCAGCAGTTTCACAGGTGAAGACACTGAAGCTTTCTTT. This encodes CASSFTGEDTEAFF. Supplemented by reference TRBV2 and TRBJ1-1, the full variable domain reads EPEVTQTPSHQVTQMGQEVILRCVPISNHLYFYWYRQILGQKVEFLVSFYNNEISEKSEIFDDQFSVERPDGSNFTLKIRSTKLEDSAMYFCASSFTGEDTEAFFGQGTRLTVV.